The TCR beta chain under discussion was sequenced for a study of OX40 agonist ivuxolimab in advanced cancers. Study context: Partial responses were achieved by three patients, one with hepatocellular carcinoma and two with cutaneous melanoma. General study results and limits: The study found that CD8+ T cells averaged more expanded clones than CD4+.

With respect to this clone: Its antigen remains unknown.

V was shortened by 4 bases and J by 5 bases, with 12 bases between the two germline ends. Germline lookup yields CDR1 MDHEN and CDR2 SYDVKM. CDR3 length equals 14 residues. Clones were sequenced by immunoSEQ multiplex PCR, and TCRdb holds only the in-frame ones, with some missing. The sample records 10,000 to 15,000 clones, 60% to 80% being singletons. This chain joins TRBV28 and TRBJ1-5; no clear D. The clonotype was recovered from an adult with an advanced solid tumor such as melanoma, head and neck, liver or kidney cancer. Here the sequenced sample was CD4+ or CD8+ T cells sorted from blood, taken in a trial of the OX40 agonist ivuxolimab. The CDR3 DNA reads as TGTGCCAGCAGTTCGAATCGCGCTTATCAGCCCCAGCATTTT. Protein product: CASSSNRAYQPQHF.